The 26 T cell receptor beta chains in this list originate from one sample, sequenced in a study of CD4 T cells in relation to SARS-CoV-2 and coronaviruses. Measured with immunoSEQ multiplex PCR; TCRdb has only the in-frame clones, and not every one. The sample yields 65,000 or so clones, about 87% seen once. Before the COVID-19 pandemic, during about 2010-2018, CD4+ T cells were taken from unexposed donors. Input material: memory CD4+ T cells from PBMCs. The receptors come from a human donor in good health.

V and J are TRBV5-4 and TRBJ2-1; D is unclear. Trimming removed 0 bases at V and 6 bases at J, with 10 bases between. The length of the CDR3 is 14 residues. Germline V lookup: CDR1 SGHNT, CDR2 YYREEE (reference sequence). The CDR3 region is CASSLDIGGNEQFF. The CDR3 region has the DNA TGTGCCAGCAGCTTGGACATAGGTGGCAATGAGCAGTTCTTC.

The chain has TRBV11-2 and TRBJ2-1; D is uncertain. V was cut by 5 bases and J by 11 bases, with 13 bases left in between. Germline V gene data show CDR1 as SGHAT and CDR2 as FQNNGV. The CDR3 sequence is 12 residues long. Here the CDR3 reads CASSPPGTQQFF. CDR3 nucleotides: TGTGCCAGCAGCCCCCCGGGCACGCAGCAGTTCTTC.

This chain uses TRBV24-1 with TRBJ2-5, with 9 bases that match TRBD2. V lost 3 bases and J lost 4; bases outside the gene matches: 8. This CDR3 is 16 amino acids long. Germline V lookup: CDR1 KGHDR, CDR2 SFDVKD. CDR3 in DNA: TGTGCCACCAGTGATCCCCCCCCAGCGGGAGGAGAGACCCAGTACTTC. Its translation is CATSDPPPAGGETQYF.

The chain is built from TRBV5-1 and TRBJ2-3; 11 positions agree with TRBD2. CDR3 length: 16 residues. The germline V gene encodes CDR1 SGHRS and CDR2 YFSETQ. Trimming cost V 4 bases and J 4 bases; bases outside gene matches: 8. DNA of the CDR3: TGCGCCAGCAGCCAGATAGCGGGGGGGCCTTCAGATACGCAGTATTTT. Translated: CASSQIAGGPSDTQYF.

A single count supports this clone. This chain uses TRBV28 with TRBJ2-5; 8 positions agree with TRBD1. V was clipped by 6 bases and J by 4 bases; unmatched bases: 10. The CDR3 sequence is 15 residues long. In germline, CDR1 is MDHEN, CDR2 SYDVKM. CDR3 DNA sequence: TGTGCCAGCAGGCCCTCGGACAGGGCGCTAGAGACCCAGTACTTC. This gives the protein CASRPSDRALETQYF.

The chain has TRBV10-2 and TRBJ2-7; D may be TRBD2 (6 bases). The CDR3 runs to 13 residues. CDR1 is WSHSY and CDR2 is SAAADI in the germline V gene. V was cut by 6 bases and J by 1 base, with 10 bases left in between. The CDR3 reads CASRPSASYEQYF. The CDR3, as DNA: TGCGCCAGCAGGCCTAGCGCTTCCTACGAGCAGTACTTC.

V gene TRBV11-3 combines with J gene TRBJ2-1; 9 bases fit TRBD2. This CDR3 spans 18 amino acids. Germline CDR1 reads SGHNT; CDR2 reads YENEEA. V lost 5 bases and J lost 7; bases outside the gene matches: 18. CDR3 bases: TGTGCCAGCAGCCCCGGCGTGGCGCGGGGGGGCCCTGGAAATGAGCAGTTCTTC. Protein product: CASSPGVARGGPGNEQFF.

The CDR3: CASSSQGPTGELFF. CDR3 nucleotides: TGTGCCAGCAGCTCACAGGGCCCCACCGGGGAGCTGTTTTTT. The chain has TRBV5-4 and TRBJ2-2; possibly TRBD1 for D (6 bases). The ends were cut back, 3 bases at V and 4 bases at J, with 10 bases in the middle. The CDR3 loop spans 14 amino acids. Germline assignment: CDR1 SGHNT and CDR2 YYREEE (reference sequence).

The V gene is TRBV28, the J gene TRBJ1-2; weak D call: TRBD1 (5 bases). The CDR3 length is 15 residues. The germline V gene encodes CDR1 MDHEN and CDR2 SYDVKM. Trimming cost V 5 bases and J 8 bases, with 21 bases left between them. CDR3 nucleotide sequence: TGTGCCAGCAGTACCTCCGGGCTACCTCGGGGGGGCTACACCTTC. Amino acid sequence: CASSTSGLPRGGYTF.

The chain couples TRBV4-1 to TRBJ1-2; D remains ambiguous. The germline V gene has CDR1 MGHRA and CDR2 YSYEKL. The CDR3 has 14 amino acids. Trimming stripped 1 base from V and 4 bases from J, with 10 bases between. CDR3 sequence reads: CASSQAPSLYGYTF. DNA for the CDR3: TGCGCCAGCAGCCAAGCGCCCAGCCTCTATGGCTACACCTTC.

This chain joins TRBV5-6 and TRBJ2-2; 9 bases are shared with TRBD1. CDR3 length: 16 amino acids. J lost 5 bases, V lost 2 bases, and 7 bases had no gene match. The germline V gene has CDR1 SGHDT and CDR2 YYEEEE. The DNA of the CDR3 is TGTGCCAGCAGCTTCGGGACAGGGATGGAGACCGGGGAGCTGTTTTTT. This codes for CASSFGTGMETGELFF.

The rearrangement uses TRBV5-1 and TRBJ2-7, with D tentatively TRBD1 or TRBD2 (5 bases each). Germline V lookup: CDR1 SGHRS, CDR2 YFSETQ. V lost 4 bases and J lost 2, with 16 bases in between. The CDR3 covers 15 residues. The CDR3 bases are TGCGCCAGCAGCGTAACCGGGACGGTAGCCTACGAGCAGTACTTC. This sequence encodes CASSVTGTVAYEQYF.

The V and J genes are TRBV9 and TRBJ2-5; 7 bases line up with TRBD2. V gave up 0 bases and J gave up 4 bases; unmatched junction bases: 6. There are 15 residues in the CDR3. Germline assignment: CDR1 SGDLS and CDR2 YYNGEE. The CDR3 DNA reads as TGTGCCAGCAGCGTAGCTACAGGCGGGAGAGAGACCCAGTACTTC. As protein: CASSVATGGRETQYF. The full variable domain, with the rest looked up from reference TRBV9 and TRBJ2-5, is DSGVTQTPKHLITATGQRVTLRCSPRSGDLSVYWYQQSLDQGLQFLIQYYNGEERAKGNILERFSAQQFPDLHSELNLSSLELGDSALYFCASSVATGGRETQYFGPGTRLLVL.

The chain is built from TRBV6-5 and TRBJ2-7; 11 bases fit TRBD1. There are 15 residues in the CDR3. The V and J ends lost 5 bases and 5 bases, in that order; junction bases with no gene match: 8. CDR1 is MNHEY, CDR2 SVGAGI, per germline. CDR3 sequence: CASSTQPGQGDEQYF. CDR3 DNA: TGTGCCAGCAGTACACAACCGGGACAGGGGGACGAGCAGTACTTC.

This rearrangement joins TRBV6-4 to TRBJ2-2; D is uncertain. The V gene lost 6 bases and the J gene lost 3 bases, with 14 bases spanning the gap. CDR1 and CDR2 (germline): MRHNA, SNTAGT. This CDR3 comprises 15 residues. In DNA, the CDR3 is TGTGCCAGCAGCCAAGTTGGACCCTACACCGGGGAGCTGTTTTTT. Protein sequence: CASSQVGPYTGELFF.

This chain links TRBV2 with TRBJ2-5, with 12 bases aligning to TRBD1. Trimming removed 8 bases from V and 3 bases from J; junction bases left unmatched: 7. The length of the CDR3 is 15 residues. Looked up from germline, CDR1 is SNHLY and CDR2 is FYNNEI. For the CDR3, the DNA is TGTGCCAGCTTTTGGGGGACAGGGGGCAAAGAGACCCAGTACTTC. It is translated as CASFWGTGGKETQYF.

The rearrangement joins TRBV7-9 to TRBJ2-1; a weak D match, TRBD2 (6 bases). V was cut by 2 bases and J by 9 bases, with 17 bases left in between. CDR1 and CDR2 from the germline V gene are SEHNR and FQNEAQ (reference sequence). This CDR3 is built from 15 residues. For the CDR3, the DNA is TGTGCCAGCAGCTTATCCACTGGGGACTGGGGTGAGCAGTTCTTC. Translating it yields CASSLSTGDWGEQFF.

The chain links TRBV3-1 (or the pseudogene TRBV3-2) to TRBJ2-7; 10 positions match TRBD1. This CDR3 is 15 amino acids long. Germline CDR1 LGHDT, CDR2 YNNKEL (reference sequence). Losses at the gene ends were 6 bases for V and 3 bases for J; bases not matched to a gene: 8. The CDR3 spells CASRETTGGSYEQYF. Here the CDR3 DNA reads TGTGCCAGCAGAGAGACGACAGGGGGCAGCTACGAGCAGTACTTC.

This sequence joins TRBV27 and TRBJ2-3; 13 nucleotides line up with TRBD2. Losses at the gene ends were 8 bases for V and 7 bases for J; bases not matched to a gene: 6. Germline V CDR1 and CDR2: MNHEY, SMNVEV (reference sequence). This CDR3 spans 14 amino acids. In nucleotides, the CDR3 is TGTGCCAGCCGAGGACTAGCGGGGGCGAATACGCAGTATTTT. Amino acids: CASRGLAGANTQYF.

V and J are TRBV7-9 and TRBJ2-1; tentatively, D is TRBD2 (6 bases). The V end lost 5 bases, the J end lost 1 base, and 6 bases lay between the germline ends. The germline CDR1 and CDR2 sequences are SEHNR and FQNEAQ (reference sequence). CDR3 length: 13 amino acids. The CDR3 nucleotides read TGTGCCAGCAGCCGGGGGTCCTACAATGAGCAGTTCTTC. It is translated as CASSRGSYNEQFF.

The CDR3 is CASSPVDQPQHF. The CDR3 bases are TGTGCCAGCAGCCCGGTCGACCAGCCCCAGCATTTT. V is TRBV7-9 and J is TRBJ1-5; D remains ambiguous. In germline, CDR1 is SEHNR, CDR2 FQNEAQ (reference sequence). The CDR3 loop spans 12 amino acids. The V gene lost 5 bases and the J gene lost 7 bases, with 9 bases spanning the gap.

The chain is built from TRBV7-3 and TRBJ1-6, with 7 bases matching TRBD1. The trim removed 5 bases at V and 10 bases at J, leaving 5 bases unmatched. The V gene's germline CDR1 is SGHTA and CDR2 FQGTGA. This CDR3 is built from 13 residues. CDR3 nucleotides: TGTGCCAGCAGCCTTGAACAGGGGTCACCCCTCCACTTT. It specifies CASSLEQGSPLHF.

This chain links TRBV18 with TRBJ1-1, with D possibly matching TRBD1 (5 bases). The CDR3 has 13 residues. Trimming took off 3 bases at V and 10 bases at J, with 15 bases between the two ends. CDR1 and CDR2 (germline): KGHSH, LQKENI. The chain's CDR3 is CASSPELGVGAFF. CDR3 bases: TGTGCCAGCTCACCCGAGTTGGGGGTGGGAGCTTTCTTT. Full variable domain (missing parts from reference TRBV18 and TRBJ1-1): NAGVMQNPRHLVRRRGQEARLRCSPMKGHSHVYWYRQLPEEGLKFMVYLQKENIIDESGMPKERFSAEFPKEGPSILRIQQVVRGDSAAYFCASSPELGVGAFFGQGTRLTVV.

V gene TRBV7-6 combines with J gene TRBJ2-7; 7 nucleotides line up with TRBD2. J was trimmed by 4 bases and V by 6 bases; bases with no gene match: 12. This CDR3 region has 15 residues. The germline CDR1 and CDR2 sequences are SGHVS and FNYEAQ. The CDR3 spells CASSAFPGRIYEQYF. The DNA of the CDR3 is TGTGCCAGCAGTGCTTTCCCCGGGAGGATATACGAGCAGTACTTC.

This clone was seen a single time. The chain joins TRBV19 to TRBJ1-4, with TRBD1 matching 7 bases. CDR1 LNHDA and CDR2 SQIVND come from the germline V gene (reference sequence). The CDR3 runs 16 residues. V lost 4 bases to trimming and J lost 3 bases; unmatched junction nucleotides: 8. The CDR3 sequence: CASSTPGQVANEKLFF. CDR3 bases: TGTGCCAGTAGTACGCCCGGACAGGTAGCTAATGAAAAACTGTTTTTT.

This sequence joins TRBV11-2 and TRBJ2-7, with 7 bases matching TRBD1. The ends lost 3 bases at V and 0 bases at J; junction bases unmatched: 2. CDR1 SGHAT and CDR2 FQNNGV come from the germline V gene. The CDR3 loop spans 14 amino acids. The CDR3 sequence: CASSFWDSSYEQYF. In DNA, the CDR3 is TGTGCCAGCAGCTTTTGGGACAGCTCCTACGAGCAGTACTTC.